The following is a T cell receptor beta chain sequence with its context. This clonotype has a count of ten or more. Its antigen is still unknown. The input lacks base qualities; no much larger clone sits a single base away. The sample is drawn from a study of Graves' ophthalmopathy and Graves' hyperthyroidism (dated by TCRdb to between 2018 and 2020). As for the study more broadly: Peripheral blood was collected at initial diagnosis, before any treatment. The study used signatures of the TCR beta repertoire to tell Graves' ophthalmopathy apart from Graves' hyperthyroidism and to predict which patients would progress to ophthalmopathy. In total, around 140 blood samples were TCR-sequenced: approximately 42 ophthalmopathy, 80 or so hyperthyroidism and 17 hyperthyroidism-to-ophthalmopathy patients. To explore V-J signatures that separate ophthalmopathy from hyperthyroidism, a discovery set of about 96 patients was enrolled, consisting of fewer than 45 with ophthalmopathy and around 57 with stable hyperthyroidism. An independent validation cohort comprised 18 hyperthyroidism patients and about 16 patients who later progressed from hyperthyroidism to ophthalmopathy. In about 6 hyperthyroidism patients, the T-cell repertoire of thyroid tissue was compared with the T-cell repertoire of blood. Once sampling was done, hyperthyroidism patients were given methimazole at a starting dose of 30 mg daily, while ophthalmopathy patients were given high-dose intravenous methylprednisolone. The roughly 94 discovery patients were randomly divided into training and test sets at a 7:3 ratio. What the work shows at the level of the full study, not this receptor alone: In cross-validation, the 13-signature model distinguished ophthalmopathy from stable hyperthyroidism with approximately 88% sensitivity and around 81% specificity, and in the test set the corresponding values were roughly 78% and 74%. Most expanded thyroid clonotypes with a frequency above 0.001 also appeared in blood, which suggests that blood repertoires may reflect the immune response in the thyroid. In validation, the model predicted ophthalmopathy progression with about 64% sensitivity and roughly 72% specificity; roughly 12 predicted patients were CT-confirmed with GO in a median of approximately 6.2 months. Sample size was not predetermined statistically, and investigators were not blinded to group allocation.

Hyperthyroidism was defined as stable when no progression to ophthalmopathy occurred within 18 months of follow-up. The hyperthyroidism patients were 18 to 65 years old and newly diagnosed, with a disease duration of less than 2 months. Patients with other autoimmune diseases, uncontrolled infections, pregnancy or lactation were excluded from the study. Clinical symptoms, serum thyroxine, TRAb, thyroid ultrasound and orbital computed tomography were used for diagnosis. Ficoll-Paque density gradient centrifugation was used to isolate PBMCs from around 10 ml of fresh peripheral blood. Total RNA was extracted using Trizol reagent, and RNA quality was checked on an Agilent 2100 Bioanalyzer. TCR beta CDR3 regions were amplified from RNA transcripts for repertoire sequencing. The first round of RT-PCR was done with HTBI primers and the Qiagen OneStep RT-PCR kit, and was followed by a second round of multiplex PCR, then size selection and purification. Libraries were sequenced paired-end with 100 bp reads on an Illumina HiSeq2000. From the authors' description of their analysis: SOAPnuke was used to process the reads, removing any read that contained adapters or uncalled bases, had a mean Phred below 15, or lacked an exact match to the constant primer or identifier. COPE v1.2.5 was used to merge high-quality paired reads. Unique nucleotide sequences were defined as clonotypes and aligned to IMGT TRB V, D and J references using MiTCR v1.1. Analysis was restricted to V-J combinations with a frequency above 0.0001, which covered 98% to 99.2% of repertoires. For each V-J combination, a TCR clonal expansion and chaos score was defined as F50 clonal expansion divided by the chaos observed in the TCRdist matrix. Welch's t-statistics and random forest were used to reduce the features to 10 to 15 V-J combinations, which were then used as input to a naive Bayes classifier. The similarity between thyroid and blood repertoires was quantified using the Morisita-Horn index. Starting from the raw public reads, TCRdb applied fastp trimming at Q25, assembled clones with MiXCR and retained in-frame beta chains. Entries that share a CDR3 protein sequence are merged under the most common genes and DNA. In this record, the V and J calls reflect TCRdb's handling and not the investigators' own analysis. The sample table records a few hundred thousand distinct CDR3 sequences; under 25% of these occur just once. The ten biggest clones cover roughly 3.2% of the sample.

The CDR3, cysteine through phenylalanine, is 14 amino acids long. The only DNA kept is the CDR3, 42 bases in frame from the first base. CDR1 and CDR2 are read off the germline V gene as MNHEY and SVGEGT. V is clipped by 9 bases and J by 1 base, and the sequence between their germline boundaries is 16 bases long. This receptor was identified in a woman under 30 with stable Graves' hyperthyroidism. Donor details come from another sample of the same person, matched by shared clones. The sample was peripheral blood. The chain employs TRBV6-2 or TRBV6-3 and TRBJ2-7; a tentative D call is TRBD1 (6 bases match). The sequenced DNA: TGTGCCAGGACGGACAAGGGGGAATCCTACGAGCAGTACTTC. It specifies CARTDKGESYEQYF.